These 23 T cell receptor beta chains came from one sample sequenced in a study of blood T cell repertoires in COVID-19. Data came from immunoSEQ multiplex PCR; TCRdb stores just in-frame clones and leaves some out. This table has approximately 300,000 clones, approximately 84% appearing once. What was sequenced was peripheral blood. All receptors come from a person aged 65 to 85 with COVID-19, enrolled during active disease.

This clone was seen only a few times. The chain is built from TRBV6-2 or TRBV6-3 and TRBJ2-7; 8 bases map to TRBD2. Trimming cost V 2 bases and J 0 bases; bases outside gene matches: 6. Germline-derived CDR1 and CDR2 are MNHEY and SVGEGT. This CDR3 is built from 16 residues. The CDR3 coding sequence is TGTGCCAGCAGTTACCTGAGCGGGGGTAGCTCCTACGAGCAGTACTTC. Its protein product is CASSYLSGGSSYEQYF.

V gene TRBV4-3 combines with J gene TRBJ1-4, with TRBD1 identical over 8 bases. J lost 7 bases, V lost 4 bases, and 5 bases had no gene match. The germline gives CDR1 LGHNA, CDR2 YSLEER. There are 14 residues in the CDR3. The CDR3 reads CASSLTGDGEKLFF. Written as DNA, the CDR3 is TGCGCCAGCAGCCTGACAGGGGACGGTGAAAAACTGTTTTTT.

This clone has only one observation. V gene TRBV23-1 combines with J gene TRBJ1-3; TRBD1 matches at 7 bases. TRBV23-1 is flagged as an ORF with uncertain function. CDR3 length: 21 residues. V was clipped by 1 base and J by 2 bases; unmatched bases: 20. Here the CDR3 DNA reads TGCGCCAGCAGTCAATGGGTTGTAGGGGGCTTTAACCTCCTGGCTGGAAACACCATATATTTT. Translation gives CASSQWVVGGFNLLAGNTIYF.

This clone has more than one count but fewer than ten. This chain connects TRBV9 to TRBJ2-3, with 10 bases aligning to TRBD2. The CDR3 sequence is 14 residues long. The trim removed 4 bases at V and 5 bases at J, leaving 4 bases unmatched. Germline-derived CDR1 and CDR2 are SGDLS and YYNGEE. DNA of the CDR3: TGTGCCAGCAGCTCTCAGCGGGGGGGAGATACGCAGTATTTT. Its protein is CASSSQRGGDTQYF.

The sample holds many counts of this clone. The chain couples TRBV6-5 to TRBJ1-4; a possible D gene is TRBD1 (6 bases). Trimming left V 7 bases short and J 8 bases short, with 17 bases between. The CDR3 has 14 amino acids. Germline values: CDR1 MNHEY, CDR2 SVGAGI. The CDR3 sequence: CASTRSGGGEKLFF. The CDR3 DNA sequence: TGTGCCAGCACGAGGTCGGGGGGCGGGGAAAAACTGTTTTTT.

This clone was seen a handful of times. The J gene is TRBJ1-3, the V gene TRBV14; 8 positions match TRBD1. This CDR3 comprises 16 residues. Germline assignment: CDR1 SGHDN and CDR2 FVKESK. Losses at the gene ends were 4 bases for V and 1 base for J; bases not matched to a gene: 6. The CDR3 spells CASSRDRLGSGNTIYF. The CDR3 DNA reads TGTGCCAGCAGCCGGGACAGGCTCGGGTCTGGAAACACCATATATTTT.

The chain has TRBV28 and TRBJ2-1; 13 nucleotides match TRBD2. The J segment lost 8 bases and the V segment lost 10 bases, leaving 8 bases of the junction unmatched. Germline V lookup: CDR1 MDHEN, CDR2 SYDVKM. The length of the CDR3 is 14 residues. CDR3 protein: CATERTSGGYEQFF. The DNA of the CDR3 is TGTGCCACCGAGAGGACTAGCGGGGGATATGAGCAGTTCTTC. The complete variable domain, with remaining parts taken from reference TRBV28 and TRBJ2-1, reads DVKVTQSSRYLVKRTGEKVFLECVQDMDHENMFWYRQDPGLGLRLIYFSYDVKMKEKGDIPEGYSVSREKKERFSLILESASTNQTSMYLCATERTSGGYEQFFGPGTRLTVL.

J is TRBJ1-2 and V is TRBV29-1; TRBD1 agrees at 8 bases. CDR3 size: 15 residues. V dropped 1 base and J dropped 3; count of bases not matched to a gene: 7. Germline-derived CDR1 and CDR2 are SQVTM and ANQGSEA. In DNA, the CDR3 is TGCAGCGTTGAAGCGGACAGGGAATGGGACTATGGCTACACCTTC. This translates into CSVEADREWDYGYTF.

Here the CDR3 reads CASSSRQGVRETQYF. CDR3 in DNA: TGTGCCAGCAGCTCAAGACAGGGGGTGAGGGAGACCCAGTACTTC. The chain is built from TRBV7-9 and TRBJ2-5, with 9 bases that match TRBD1. Germline CDR1 is SEHNR and CDR2 is FQNEAQ (reference sequence). J lost 5 bases, V lost 4 bases, and 8 bases had no gene match. CDR3 size: 15 residues.

The chain carries TRBV6-1 and TRBJ1-1; 7 bases are shared with TRBD1. Germline values: CDR1 MNHNS, CDR2 SASEGT. The CDR3 loop spans 15 amino acids. V was pared by 3 bases and J by 0 bases, with 4 bases of the junction left unmatched. The CDR3 region is CASSEPGQMNTEAFF. CDR3 in DNA: TGTGCCAGCAGTGAGCCGGGACAGATGAACACTGAAGCTTTCTTT.

The chain couples TRBV6-1 to TRBJ2-2, with D possibly matching TRBD1 (5 bases). V was pared by 1 base and J by 1 base, with 16 bases between. The CDR3 loop spans 18 amino acids. The germline V gene has CDR1 MNHNS and CDR2 SASEGT. CDR3 DNA sequence: TGTGCCAGCAGTGAAGTGCCGACAGCCGCTCTGAACACCGGGGAGCTGTTTTTT. This gives the protein CASSEVPTAALNTGELFF.

The chain recombines TRBV6-5 with TRBJ2-3; 8 bases line up with TRBD2. J gave up 0 bases and V 4 bases, and 3 bases lay outside the gene matches. Germline V gene sequence: CDR1 MNHEY, CDR2 SVGAGI. The length of the CDR3 is 15 residues. CDR3: CASSLAGPSTDTQYF. Written as DNA, the CDR3 is TGTGCCAGCAGTTTAGCGGGACCGAGCACAGATACGCAGTATTTT.

V is TRBV3-1 (or the pseudogene TRBV3-2) and J is TRBJ2-5, with 10 bases lining up with TRBD1. Germline V gene sequence: CDR1 LGHDT, CDR2 YNNKEL (reference sequence). V shed 4 bases, J shed 4 bases, and the junction held 3 bases outside the gene matches. The CDR3 has 14 amino acids. The CDR3 nucleotides are TGTGCCAGCAGCCCCCGGGACAGGGGAGAGACCCAGTACTTC. Its translation is CASSPRDRGETQYF.

This chain uses TRBV19 with TRBJ2-1; D uncertain. V lost 7 bases and J lost 6, with 7 bases in between. Germline loops: CDR1 LNHDA, CDR2 SQIVND (reference sequence). The CDR3 contains 11 residues. The CDR3 loop is CASTESNEQFF. CDR3 coding DNA: TGTGCCAGTACTGAGTCCAATGAGCAGTTCTTC.

The V call is TRBV7-2, the J call TRBJ2-3; tentative D call: TRBD2 (6 bases). This CDR3 comprises 15 residues. Trimming took 6 bases from V and 3 from J, leaving 16 bases between them. Looked up from germline, CDR1 is SGHTA and CDR2 is FQGNSA. As DNA, the CDR3 is TGTGCCAGCAGGGCTCGGGTAGCGGTTACAGATACGCAGTATTTT. This translates into CASRARVAVTDTQYF. The full variable domain, with the rest looked up from reference TRBV7-2 and TRBJ2-3, is GAGVSQSPSNKVTEKGKDVELRCDPISGHTALYWYRQSLGQGLEFLIYFQGNSAPDKSGLPSDRFSAERTGGSVSTLTIQRTQQEDSAVYLCASRARVAVTDTQYFGPGTRLTVL.

The rearrangement links TRBV28 to TRBJ2-1; maybe TRBD2 (6 bases). Trimming removed 1 base from V and 4 bases from J, with 17 bases in between. Germline assignment: CDR1 MDHEN and CDR2 SYDVKM. The CDR3 runs 17 residues. CDR3 amino acids: CASSLYGSTPIYNEQFF. In DNA, the CDR3 is TGTGCCAGCAGTTTATACGGGAGCACCCCCATTTACAATGAGCAGTTCTTC.

There are a few counts of this clone. This chain uses TRBV18 with TRBJ1-3; TRBD1 aligns across 7 bases. J was trimmed by 0 bases and V by 4 bases; bases with no gene match: 6. CDR3 length: 16 amino acids. In germline, CDR1 is KGHSH, CDR2 LQKENI. CDR3 nucleotides: TGTGCCAGCTCACGACTGGGACAGAACTCTGGAAACACCATATATTTT. It yields the protein CASSRLGQNSGNTIYF. Combining the CDR3 with reference TRBV18 and TRBJ1-3 gives the whole variable domain NAGVMQNPRHLVRRRGQEARLRCSPMKGHSHVYWYRQLPEEGLKFMVYLQKENIIDESGMPKERFSAEFPKEGPSILRIQQVVRGDSAAYFCASSRLGQNSGNTIYFGEGSWLTVV.

This clone was found once. The junction and the germline gene differ at one end; a read error may be behind it. The rearrangement joins TRBV7-2 to TRBJ2-1; tentatively, D is TRBD2 (6 bases). Looked up from germline, CDR1 is SGHTA and CDR2 is FQGNSA. The CDR3 covers 13 residues. The CDR3: CASSLGRAGSRIF. Written as DNA, the CDR3 is TGTGCCAGCAGCTTAGGCCGGGCGGGGTCCAGGATCTTC.

The chain couples TRBV7-9 to TRBJ1-3, with 9 bases matching TRBD1. The germline V gene has CDR1 SEHNR and CDR2 FQNEAQ (reference sequence). Germline trimming cut 5 bases from V and 2 bases from J; bases unmatched to any gene: 4. CDR3 size: 15 residues. CDR3 residues: CASSRDRATGNTIYF. CDR3 nucleotide sequence: TGTGCCAGCAGCAGGGACAGGGCCACTGGAAACACCATATATTTT.

The J gene is TRBJ1-2, the V gene TRBV7-2; D gene uncertain. Trimming removed 5 bases at V and 4 bases at J, with 11 bases between. The germline V gene has CDR1 SGHTA and CDR2 FQGNSA. The CDR3 is 13 residues long. CDR3 sequence (DNA): TGTGCCAGCAGCGCGAGGGAGGGCTATGGCTACACCTTC. Translation: CASSAREGYGYTF. Together with reference TRBV7-2 and TRBJ1-2, the CDR3 gives the full variable domain: GAGVSQSPSNKVTEKGKDVELRCDPISGHTALYWYRQSLGQGLEFLIYFQGNSAPDKSGLPSDRFSAERTGGSVSTLTIQRTQQEDSAVYLCASSAREGYGYTFGSGTRLTVV.

This clone occurred once. The rearrangement joins TRBV21-1 to TRBJ2-1; the D segment call TRBD1 is taken from the table without a DNA check. TRBV21-1 is a listed pseudogene. This CDR3 comprises 15 residues. CDR3 nucleotide sequence: TGTGCCAGCAGCACGGGGACAGGGGGCTTGAATGAGCAGTTCTTC. This encodes CASSTGTGGLNEQFF.

The chain combines TRBV5-1 with TRBJ2-7; 9 bases are shared with TRBD1. Germline values: CDR1 SGHRS, CDR2 YFSETQ. J was trimmed by 3 bases and V by 3 bases; bases with no gene match: 4. There are 14 residues in the CDR3. CDR3 sequence (DNA): TGCGCCAGCAGCTACGTGGACAGGGGCTACGAGCAGTACTTC. Translated: CASSYVDRGYEQYF.

V is TRBV12-5 and J is TRBJ2-3; 13 bases map to TRBD2. Per the germline V gene, CDR1 is LGHNT and CDR2 is FRNRAP. The CDR3 loop spans 17 amino acids. With V trimmed by 6 bases and J by 4 bases, 10 bases remained unmatched. DNA for the CDR3: TGTGCTAGTGGCTCCAAAGGACTAGCGGGAGTGGCAGATACGCAGTATTTT. Amino acid sequence: CASGSKGLAGVADTQYF.